The rows below give T cell receptor beta chains drawn from one sample of a study of T cells in Graves' hyperthyroidism and ophthalmopathy. TCRdb re-called the multiplex PCR reads through MiXCR, storing one row per CDR3 protein. The table includes about 350,000 distinct CDR3 sequences, 15% to 20% detected once. Sequencing was carried out using blood. The receptors here all came from a woman aged 35 to 49 with Graves' ophthalmopathy. The CDR3 runs from the conserved cysteine through the conserved F or W. The D gene is left open where the match is weak. Clone size is given for some rows only: seen once, a few or many times, or a class if the clone is expanded.

>TRBV7-2|many|TRBD1|TRBJ2-5
CASSPDRDRVSLLETQYF
TGTGCCAGCAGCCCTGACCGGGACAGGGTATCTTTATTGGAGACCCAGTACTTC
>TRBV2|few|TRBD1|TRBJ2-5
CASGTGRETQYF
TGTGCCAGCGGGACAGGGAGGGAGACCCAGTACTTC
>TRBV24-1|many|NA|TRBJ2-5
CATSNGETQYF
TGTGCCACCAGTAATGGAGAGACCCAGTACTTC
>TRBV29-1|many|NA|TRBJ1-3
CSVGGAGSSGNTIYF
TGCAGCGTTGGCGGAGCTGGATCCTCTGGAAACACCATATATTTT
>TRBV29-1|many|NA|TRBJ1-5
CSVARDSNQPQHF
TGCAGCGTTGCCAGGGATAGCAATCAGCCCCAGCATTTT
>TRBV29-1|many|NA|TRBJ2-5
CSVEREWGETQYF
TGCAGCGTTGAGAGGGAATGGGGCGAGACCCAGTACTTC
>TRBV20-1|many|TRBD1|TRBJ2-5
CSAIGTGVGQETQYF
TGCAGTGCAATAGGGACAGGGGTAGGCCAAGAGACCCAGTACTTC
>TRBV12-3/TRBV12-4|many|TRBD2|TRBJ2-7
CASSFSSGSYEQYF
TGTGCCAGCAGTTTTAGTAGCGGGTCGTACGAGCAGTACTTC
>TRBV6-1|NA|TRBD1|TRBJ1-1
CASREPGGVNTEAFF
TGTGCCAGCAGGGAGCCAGGGGGAGTGAACACTGAAGCTTTCTTT
>TRBV2|NA|NA|TRBJ2-5
CASSVGQYQETQYF
TGTGCCAGCAGTGTTGGTCAGTACCAAGAGACCCAGTACTTC
>TRBV25-1|many|NA|TRBJ1-3
CASSERRGAVGNTIYF
TGTGCCAGCAGTGAACGTCGGGGGGCGGTTGGAAACACCATATATTTT
>TRBV30|many|NA|TRBJ1-1
CAWKGSRANTEAFF
TGTGCCTGGAAGGGTAGCAGAGCGAACACTGAAGCTTTCTTT
>TRBV19|many|NA|TRBJ2-5
CASSISQGETQYF
TGTGCCAGTAGTATTTCACAGGGTGAGACCCAGTACTTC
>TRBV5-1|many|NA|TRBJ1-1
CASSLGWRQMNTEAFF
TGCGCCAGCAGCTTGGGCTGGAGACAGATGAACACTGAAGCTTTCTTT
>TRBV28|many|NA|TRBJ2-7
CASSGTPTEQYF
TGTGCCAGCAGTGGGACTCCCACCGAGCAGTACTTC
>TRBV12-3/TRBV12-4|NA|TRBD1|TRBJ1-2
CASSFQDRGGGNYGYTF
TGTGCCAGCAGTTTTCAGGACAGAGGGGGCGGTAACTATGGCTACACCTTC
>TRBV6-1|many|NA|TRBJ1-5
CASSDPTGRGNQPQHF
TGTGCCAGCAGTGACCCAACAGGTAGGGGCAATCAGCCCCAGCATTTT
>TRBV4-1|many|NA|TRBJ1-5
CASSQDMVDSNQPQHF
TGCGCCAGCAGCCAAGACATGGTCGATAGCAATCAGCCCCAGCATTTT
>TRBV6-1|many|TRBD1|TRBJ1-5
CASRPQGAIGNQPQHF
TGTGCCAGCAGGCCCCAGGGGGCGATTGGAAATCAGCCCCAGCATTTT
>TRBV28|many|NA|TRBJ1-1
CASSGQGLGAEAFF
TGTGCCAGCAGCGGCCAGGGGCTCGGCGCTGAAGCTTTCTTT
>TRBV12-3/TRBV12-4|NA|NA|TRBJ2-2
CASSLTRIGELFF
TGTGCCAGCAGTCTAACTAGAATAGGGGAGCTGTTTTTT
>TRBV2|many|NA|TRBJ2-5
CASKRVSETQYF
TGTGCCAGCAAGAGGGTCTCAGAGACCCAGTACTTC
>TRBV7-9|many|NA|TRBJ1-2
CASSLAQGRNNYGYTF
TGTGCCAGCAGCTTAGCTCAGGGAAGAAATAACTATGGCTACACCTTC
>TRBV28|NA|NA|TRBJ2-7
CASSTPLAGFHEQYF
TGTGCCAGCAGTACCCCCCTCGCGGGATTCCACGAGCAGTACTTC
>TRBV27|many|NA|TRBJ1-5
CASSLAHLGPGQPQHF
TGTGCCAGCAGTTTAGCCCACCTGGGACCAGGGCAGCCCCAGCATTTT
>TRBV6-1|NA|TRBD1|TRBJ2-7
CASRPGTGGAEQYF
TGTGCCAGCCGTCCCGGGACAGGGGGCGCCGAGCAGTACTTC
>TRBV6-2/TRBV6-3|many|TRBD1|TRBJ2-6
CASSYSGQGRPSSGANVLTF
TGTGCCAGCAGTTACTCGGGACAGGGGCGACCATCCTCTGGGGCCAACGTCCTGACTTTC
>TRBV28|many|TRBD1|TRBJ1-6
CASSFQVEGAESYNSPLHF
TGTGCCAGCAGTTTTCAGGTTGAGGGGGCCGAATCCTATAATTCACCCCTCCACTTT
>TRBV28|many|NA|TRBJ2-5
CASSLARGREETQYF
TGTGCCAGCAGTTTGGCCCGGGGGCGGGAAGAGACCCAGTACTTC
>TRBV11-2|many|TRBD2|TRBJ2-5
CASSLGAGGIQETQYF
TGTGCCAGCAGCTTGGGCGCGGGAGGTATCCAAGAGACCCAGTACTTC
>TRBV18|many|NA|TRBJ1-2
CASSPLDYGYTF
TGTGCCAGCTCACCTTTAGACTATGGCTACACCTTC
>TRBV12-3/TRBV12-4|few|TRBD2|TRBJ2-1
CASSGLAGSEQFF
TGTGCCAGCAGTGGACTAGCGGGAAGTGAGCAGTTCTTC
>TRBV6-1|many|NA|TRBJ2-7
CATFGTWPSYEQYF
TGTGCCACTTTTGGGACGTGGCCCTCCTACGAGCAGTACTTC
>TRBV6-2/TRBV6-3|NA|NA|TRBJ2-5
CASSYFRETEETQYF
TGTGCCAGCAGTTACTTCAGGGAGACAGAAGAGACCCAGTACTTC
>TRBV25-1|many|NA|TRBJ2-5
CASSELGTVQTQYF
TGTGCCAGCAGTGAATTGGGGACGGTACAGACCCAGTACTTC
>TRBV19|many|NA|TRBJ1-5
CASSTGVTSNQPQHF
TGTGCCAGTAGTACCGGGGTTACTAGCAATCAGCCCCAGCATTTT
>TRBV28|NA|NA|TRBJ2-7
CASTAYREQYF
TGTGCCAGCACCGCTTACCGCGAGCAGTACTTC
>TRBV6-1|NA|NA|TRBJ1-2
CASSEAWAGARGYTF
TGTGCCAGCAGTGAAGCTTGGGCGGGGGCGAGAGGCTACACCTTC
>TRBV11-1|many|NA|TRBJ1-2
CASSFIGERSLYGYTF
TGTGCCAGCAGCTTCATCGGAGAGCGCTCCCTCTATGGCTACACCTTC
>TRBV5-1|many|TRBD1|TRBJ2-7
CASSRPGQGVEQYF
TGCGCCAGCAGCCGACCGGGACAGGGGGTCGAGCAGTACTTC
>TRBV6-5|NA|NA|TRBJ2-7
CASSYRGAGYTYEQYF
TGTGCCAGCAGTTACAGAGGGGCAGGATATACCTACGAGCAGTACTTC
>TRBV27|many|NA|TRBJ1-6
CASSYIGGGSPLHF
TGTGCCAGCAGTTACATTGGGGGAGGATCACCCCTCCACTTT
>TRBV7-3|NA|TRBD1|TRBJ1-2
CASSLRGRVRQGAVGYGYTF
TGTGCCAGCAGCTTAAGGGGTAGGGTCCGACAGGGGGCCGTCGGCTATGGCTACACCTTC
>TRBV2|once|NA|TRBJ2-7
CASSEPRWGSAYEQYF
TGTGCCAGCAGCGAACCCAGGTGGGGGTCGGCCTACGAGCAGTACTTC
>TRBV15|many|NA|TRBJ1-1
CATSRDLWTEAFF
TGTGCCACCAGCAGAGATCTATGGACTGAAGCTTTCTTT